The 21 T cell receptor beta chains below were found in one sample sequenced in a study of blood T cell repertoires in COVID-19. The protocol was immunoSEQ multiplex PCR, while the TCRdb copy is restricted to in-frame clones and leaves out a portion. The data contain some 93,000 clones, 70% to 85% of them seen just once; the ten biggest clones take up roughly 10%. Sequenced sample: peripheral blood. These receptors originate from a man between 65 and 79 years old with acute or convalescent COVID-19.

This clone was seen only a few times. The chain recombines TRBV19 with TRBJ1-6; the D is unclear. V was pared by 6 bases and J by 2 bases, with 8 bases between. The CDR3 covers 14 residues. The germline CDR1 and CDR2 sequences are LNHDA and SQIVND (reference sequence). The CDR3 region is CASRPETYNSPLHF. DNA for the CDR3: TGTGCCAGTAGACCGGAGACCTATAATTCACCCCTCCACTTT.

This chain connects TRBV19 to TRBJ1-4; 7 bases are shared with TRBD1. From germline, CDR1 is LNHDA and CDR2 SQIVND (reference sequence). V trimming: 6 bases; J trimming: 6 bases; junction bases outside the gene matches: 13. The CDR3 is 16 amino acids. CDR3 coding DNA: TGTGCCAGTAGGACCCGACAGGGTAGAGGACATGAAAAACTGTTTTTT. Encoded protein: CASRTRQGRGHEKLFF.

This clone was observed a few times. The chain links TRBV6-5 to TRBJ2-7; TRBD1 is a possible D gene (8 bases). Trimming took 5 bases from V and 3 from J, leaving 17 bases between them. This CDR3 contains 15 residues. Germline values: CDR1 MNHEY, CDR2 SVGAGI. CDR3 nucleotides: TGTGCCAGCAGTACTAAACAGGGGGGGGTCTACGAGCAGTACTTC. This gives the protein CASSTKQGGVYEQYF.

This clone was seen a few times. J is TRBJ2-7 and V is TRBV7-3, with TRBD1 as a possible D gene (6 bases). The ends were cut back, 6 bases at V and 4 bases at J, with 13 bases in the middle. This CDR3 is built from 13 residues. Germline V lookup: CDR1 SGHTA, CDR2 FQGTGA. In DNA form, the CDR3 reads TGTGCCAGCAGTCCGGGACAACAATACGAGCAGTACTTC. This translates into CASSPGQQYEQYF.

The chain couples TRBV5-6 to TRBJ1-2; D gene ambiguous. V was pared by 5 bases and J by 2 bases, with 19 bases between. The CDR3 loop spans 16 amino acids. CDR1 and CDR2 from the germline V gene are SGHDT and YYEEEE. The CDR3 here is CASSPGSIIVNYGYTF. The CDR3, as DNA: TGTGCCAGCAGTCCCGGGAGCATTATAGTAAACTATGGCTACACCTTC. Filled out from reference TRBV5-6 and TRBJ1-2, the complete variable domain reads DAGVTQSPTHLIKTRGQQVTLRCSPKSGHDTVSWYQQALGQGPQFIFQYYEEEERQRGNFPDRFSGHQFPNYSSELNVNALLLGDSALYLCASSPGSIIVNYGYTFGSGTRLTVV.

The gene calls are TRBV7-2 and TRBJ1-2; D unclear. V was cut by 5 bases and J by 8 bases, with 21 bases left in between. The CDR3 runs to 15 residues. Germline CDR1 is SGHTA and CDR2 is FQGNSA. CDR3 residues: CASSPSFGETRGYTF. CDR3 sequence (DNA): TGTGCCAGCAGCCCCTCTTTCGGGGAAACGCGGGGCTACACCTTC.

The genes are TRBV19 and TRBJ2-1; D is possibly TRBD2 (6 bases). V was clipped by 0 bases and J by 9 bases, with 9 bases between them. Germline V gene sequence: CDR1 LNHDA, CDR2 SQIVND (reference sequence). The CDR3 is 13 amino acids. The CDR3 DNA reads as TGTGCCAGTAGTATAGAACTAGCCGGTGAGCAGTTCTTC. This codes for CASSIELAGEQFF.

This chain joins TRBV9 and TRBJ2-2; 8 bases align to TRBD1. CDR1 SGDLS and CDR2 YYNGEE come from the germline V gene. The trim removed 1 base at V and 1 base at J, leaving 3 bases unmatched. This CDR3 contains 16 residues. CDR3 in amino acids: CASSVRTGLNTGELFF. CDR3 nucleotides: TGTGCCAGCAGCGTAAGGACAGGGCTGAACACCGGGGAGCTGTTTTTT.

The chain uses TRBV11-2 and TRBJ2-7, with D unclear. V was trimmed by 5 bases and J by 0 bases, leaving 11 bases between them. The CDR3 has 14 amino acids. The germline gives CDR1 SGHAT, CDR2 FQNNGV. The CDR3 bases are TGTGCCAGCAGCCCCGAGGTGAGCTCCTACGAGCAGTACTTC. Its protein is CASSPEVSSYEQYF.

The rearrangement joins TRBV12-3 or TRBV12-4 to TRBJ1-1; no clear D gene. V was cut by 6 bases and J by 0 bases, with 8 bases left in between. The CDR3 is 13 residues long. The CDR3, as DNA: TGTGCCAGCAGGGGCAGCATGAACACTGAAGCTTTCTTT. This gives the protein CASRGSMNTEAFF.

The J gene is TRBJ2-1, the V gene TRBV3-1 (or the pseudogene TRBV3-2); TRBD2 matches 8 bases. V dropped 1 base and J dropped 7; count of bases not matched to a gene: 12. Germline V gives CDR1 LGHDT, CDR2 YNNKEL (reference sequence). CDR3 length: 17 residues. The CDR3 reads CASSQGGGVAGINEQFF. CDR3 DNA: TGTGCCAGCAGCCAAGGGGGCGGTGTAGCGGGAATTAATGAGCAGTTCTTC.

The chain has TRBV9 and TRBJ1-2; 12 nucleotides align to TRBD1. From germline, CDR1 is SGDLS and CDR2 YYNGEE. The CDR3 covers 15 residues. The V segment lost 3 bases and the J segment 4 bases; nucleotides outside the gene matches: 4. The CDR3 spells CASSGGTGGLYGYTF. The DNA of the CDR3 is TGTGCCAGCAGCGGTGGGACAGGGGGCCTCTATGGCTACACCTTC. Full variable domain (remainder filled in from reference TRBV9 and TRBJ1-2): DSGVTQTPKHLITATGQRVTLRCSPRSGDLSVYWYQQSLDQGLQFLIQYYNGEERAKGNILERFSAQQFPDLHSELNLSSLELGDSALYFCASSGGTGGLYGYTFGSGTRLTVV.

The rearrangement links TRBV18 to TRBJ2-7; 9 bases map to TRBD2. The CDR3 totals 19 residues. In germline, CDR1 is KGHSH, CDR2 LQKENI. The J segment lost 3 bases and the V segment lost 2 bases, leaving 17 bases of the junction unmatched. This CDR3 reads CASSPLGVAGDQRNYEQYF. DNA for the CDR3: TGTGCCAGCTCACCATTGGGGGTAGCGGGAGACCAACGGAACTACGAGCAGTACTTC.

The V call is TRBV5-1, the J call TRBJ2-7, with 7 bases fitting TRBD1. V shed 5 bases and J 0 bases; nucleotides not matched to a gene: 11. Germline CDR1 reads SGHRS; CDR2 reads YFSETQ. The CDR3 runs to 16 residues. CDR3 protein: CASSSRQGSSSYEQYF. CDR3 nucleotides: TGCGCCAGCAGTTCGAGACAGGGCTCAAGCTCCTACGAGCAGTACTTC. Supplemented by reference TRBV5-1 and TRBJ2-7, the full variable domain reads KAGVTQTPRYLIKTRGQQVTLSCSPISGHRSVSWYQQTPGQGLQFLFEYFSETQRNKGNFPGRFSGRQFSNSRSEMNVSTLELGDSALYLCASSSRQGSSSYEQYFGPGTRLTVT.

The sample holds one count of this clone. The chain carries TRBV28 and TRBJ2-2; 12 bases are shared with TRBD2. CDR3 size: 16 residues. Germline loops: CDR1 MDHEN, CDR2 SYDVKM. After removal of 4 bases from V and 4 bases from J, the junction contained 4 bases not matched to a gene. The CDR3 is CASSYLAGGSTGELFF. The CDR3 DNA reads as TGTGCCAGCAGTTACCTAGCGGGAGGGAGCACCGGGGAGCTGTTTTTT.

The chain has TRBV19 and TRBJ2-2; 12 positions match TRBD2. The CDR3 covers 14 residues. After removal of 7 bases from V and 5 bases from J, the junction contained 2 bases not matched to a gene. In germline, CDR1 is LNHDA, CDR2 SQIVND (reference sequence). This CDR3 is CASIGLAGTGELFF. The CDR3 nucleotides are TGTGCCAGTATCGGACTAGCGGGGACCGGGGAGCTGTTTTTT.

V and J are TRBV7-3 and TRBJ2-2; 8 bases are a match to TRBD1. Losses at the gene ends were 8 bases for V and 3 bases for J; bases not matched to a gene: 8. Germline CDR1 and CDR2: SGHTA and FQGTGA. The CDR3 is 15 amino acids. CDR3 bases: TGTGCCAGCGGACAGGGTATCGTGGACACCGGGGAGCTGTTTTTT. Translated, it gives CASGQGIVDTGELFF. The whole variable domain, filled in from reference TRBV7-3 and TRBJ2-2, reads GAGVSQTPSNKVTEKGKYVELRCDPISGHTALYWYRQSLGQGPEFLIYFQGTGAADDSGLPNDRFFAVRPEGSVSTLKIQRTERGDSAVYLCASGQGIVDTGELFFGEGSRLTVL.

This chain connects TRBV29-1 to TRBJ2-5; TRBD2 agrees at 9 bases. The V gene's germline CDR1 is SQVTM and CDR2 ANQGSEA. This CDR3 is built from 15 residues. Losses at the gene ends were 4 bases for V and 2 bases for J; bases not matched to a gene: 8. The CDR3 sequence is CSVGLAGRRQETQYF. Written as DNA, the CDR3 is TGCAGCGTTGGCCTAGCGGGAAGAAGACAAGAGACCCAGTACTTC.

The rearrangement links TRBV9 to TRBJ1-3; 9 bases are a match to TRBD1. V was clipped by 3 bases and J by 4 bases; unmatched bases: 5. This CDR3 region has 15 residues. CDR1 and CDR2 (germline): SGDLS, YYNGEE. The CDR3 loop reads CASSERGQGGNTIYF. CDR3 in DNA: TGTGCCAGCAGCGAGCGGGGACAGGGCGGAAACACCATATATTTT.

The J gene is TRBJ2-7, the V gene TRBV6-5; 12 bases map to TRBD1. Germline V gene lookup returns CDR1 MNHEY and CDR2 SVGAGI. This CDR3 is 16 amino acids long. Trimming took 2 bases from V and 5 from J; bases not matched to a gene: 7. The CDR3 nucleotides read TGTGCCAGCAGTTACAGGGGGACAGGGGGCTTCGACGAGCAGTACTTC. Its protein is CASSYRGTGGFDEQYF.

The V and J genes are TRBV5-5 and TRBJ1-1, with 9 bases identical to TRBD1. The CDR3 covers 17 residues. Germline CDR1 and CDR2: SGHKS and YYEKEE (reference sequence). The junction had 15 bases not matched to a gene; V was cut back by 0 bases and J by 9 bases. DNA of the CDR3: TGTGCCAGCAGCTTGGGCGGCTACAGGGGGCTCGGACCAAAAGCTTTCTTT. Protein product: CASSLGGYRGLGPKAFF. Based on the CDR3 plus reference TRBV5-5 and TRBJ1-1, the full variable domain is DAGVTQSPTHLIKTRGQQVTLRCSPISGHKSVSWYQQVLGQGPQFIFQYYEKEERGRGNFPDRFSARQFPNYSSELNVNALLLGDSALYLCASSLGGYRGLGPKAFFGQGTRLTVV.